Presented here are 30 T cell receptor beta chains from one specimen sequenced in a study of regulatory T cells in long-lasting Graves disease. iRepertoire HTBI primers and Arm-PCR of CDR3 regions built TCR beta libraries. TCRdb fed the multiplex PCR reads into MiXCR, producing one record per CDR3 protein. The sample has about 450,000 distinct CDR3 sequences; 14% are singletons. Time point here: newly diagnosed GD, antithyroid drugs for less than 3 months. Researchers made the TCR library from RNA that was extracted from PBMCs. These data are also associated with another study on T cells in Graves' hyperthyroidism and ophthalmopathy.

Sequences were derived from peripheral blood mononuclear cells (PBMCs), sampled at new diagnosis, from a patient treated with antithyroid drugs. The receptors were sampled from a woman between 45 and 60 years old with Graves disease.

This chain uses TRBV5-1 with TRBJ2-1; weak D call: TRBD1 (8 bases). This CDR3 is built from 16 residues. Germline loops: CDR1 SGHRS, CDR2 YFSETQ. V lost 0 bases to trimming and J lost 3 bases, with 13 bases between them. The CDR3 loop reads CASSLEAGQVYNEQFF. In DNA form, the CDR3 reads TGCGCCAGCAGCTTGGAAGCGGGACAGGTCTACAATGAGCAGTTCTTC.

V is TRBV5-6 and J is TRBJ2-1; D not certain. Germline-derived CDR1 and CDR2 are SGHDT and YYEEEE. This CDR3 spans 14 amino acids. The V end lost 4 bases, the J end lost 0 bases, and 8 bases lay between the germline ends. CDR3 DNA sequence: TGTGCCAGCAGCGCCCATTACTCCTACAATGAGCAGTTCTTC. It codes for CASSAHYSYNEQFF.

The J gene is TRBJ1-2, the V gene TRBV9, with D tentatively TRBD1 (6 bases). The CDR3 runs to 14 residues. The germline CDR1 and CDR2 sequences are SGDLS and YYNGEE. Trimming removed 4 bases from V and 2 bases from J, with 12 bases in between. Here the CDR3 DNA reads TGTGCCAGCAGCACCAGGGGAGGAAACTATGGCTACACCTTC. Translated, it gives CASSTRGGNYGYTF.

This clonotype was detected a few times. This sequence joins TRBV20-1 and TRBJ2-5; no reliable D call. Deletions cut 3 bases from V and 7 bases from J, with 9 bases between. Germline loops: CDR1 DFQATT, CDR2 SNEGSKA (reference sequence). This CDR3 region has 11 residues. CDR3 nucleotide sequence: TGCAGTGCTAGCGTCGCTAGGACCCAGTACTTC. Amino acids: CSASVARTQYF.

This clonotype was seen a handful of times. The genes are TRBV6-2 or TRBV6-3 and TRBJ2-7; D remains ambiguous. This CDR3 has 14 amino acids. Between the trimmed V and J ends, which lost 0 bases and 3 bases, there was a span of 9 bases. Germline CDR1 is MNHEY and CDR2 is SVGEGT. The CDR3 loop is CASSYSSPGYEQYF. As DNA, the CDR3 is TGTGCCAGCAGTTACTCTTCTCCGGGCTACGAGCAGTACTTC.

Many counts were recorded for this clonotype. V is TRBV5-5 and J is TRBJ1-1; TRBD1 aligns across 9 bases. This CDR3 region has 16 residues. V gave up 4 bases and J gave up 4 bases; unmatched junction bases: 11. Germline values: CDR1 SGHKS, CDR2 YYEKEE (reference sequence). CDR3 amino acids: CASSRTGQGASTEAFF. CDR3 DNA sequence: TGTGCCAGCAGCCGAACGGGACAGGGCGCAAGCACTGAAGCTTTCTTT.

This clonotype was observed a few times. A read error may account for a junction end that differs from germline. The CDR3 spells CANSQGDEQYF. The CDR3 DNA follows: TGTGCCAACAGCCAAGGGGACGAGCAGTACTTC. V usage is TRBV3-1 and J usage is TRBJ2-7; D perhaps matches TRBD1 (5 bases). Germline CDR1 reads LGHDT; CDR2 reads YNNKEL (reference sequence). The CDR3 spans 11 residues.

This chain uses TRBV4-1 with TRBJ2-3, with 10 bases matching TRBD2. The V and J ends lost 4 bases and 2 bases, in that order; junction bases with no gene match: 15. The CDR3 has 19 residues. CDR1 and CDR2 from the germline V gene are MGHRA and YSYEKL. The CDR3 region has the DNA TGCGCCAGCAGCCCGACTTCATGGACTAGCGGACGAAACACAGATACGCAGTATTTT. This codes for CASSPTSWTSGRNTDTQYF.

V gene TRBV20-1 combines with J gene TRBJ1-6; 8 bases match TRBD1. V lost 0 bases to trimming and J lost 10 bases; unmatched junction nucleotides: 11. CDR1 is DFQATT, CDR2 SNEGSKA, per germline (reference sequence). The CDR3 has 16 residues. CDR3 DNA sequence: TGCAGTGCTAGAGATCCCCAGGGGGCTTCGAGATCACCCCTCCACTTT. Amino acid sequence: CSARDPQGASRSPLHF.

The chain recombines TRBV6-5 with TRBJ2-2, with no clear D. CDR1 and CDR2 (germline): MNHEY, SVGAGI. V was cut by 0 bases and J by 0 bases, with 14 bases left in between. The CDR3 is 18 residues long. CDR3 sequence (DNA): TGTGCCAGCAGTTACTCCGCCGGTGGAGCGCCGAACACCGGGGAGCTGTTTTTT. It encodes CASSYSAGGAPNTGELFF.

This clonotype came up many times. The V call is TRBV14, the J call TRBJ2-1; 9 bases fit TRBD2. With 4 bases clipped from V and 2 bases from J, the junction kept 3 bases outside the gene matches. There are 15 residues in the CDR3. Germline lookup yields CDR1 SGHDN and CDR2 FVKESK. The CDR3 region is CASSRLADTYNEQFF. The CDR3 region has the DNA TGTGCCAGCAGCCGACTAGCGGATACCTACAATGAGCAGTTCTTC.

This clonotype came up a few times. The V gene is TRBV28, the J gene TRBJ2-7; D possibly corresponds to TRBD2 (5 bases). Germline V gene sequence: CDR1 MDHEN, CDR2 SYDVKM. CDR3 size: 15 residues. Trimming took off 5 bases at V and 4 bases at J, with 18 bases between the two ends. CDR3 nucleotides: TGTGCCAGCAGTCGAACCGGGATCCGTGTGTACGAGCAGTACTTC. Translation gives CASSRTGIRVYEQYF.

There are many counts of this clonotype. Germline and junction disagree at one end, which may indicate a read error. The CDR3 DNA follows: TGCAGTGCCAGAGATTACCGAAGGGAGACCCAGTACTTC. Its translation: CSARDYRRETQYF. This chain connects TRBV20-1 to TRBJ2-5; D not certain. This CDR3 is built from 13 residues. Per the germline V gene, CDR1 is DFQATT and CDR2 is SNEGSKA (reference sequence).

V is TRBV6-5 and J is TRBJ2-1; possibly TRBD1 for D (5 bases). Germline CDR1 reads MNHEY; CDR2 reads SVGAGI. The CDR3 totals 15 residues. Trimming pared 3 bases from V and 4 bases from J, leaving 13 bases between. DNA of the CDR3: TGTGCCAGCAGTTATCCCCGCGACAGATACAATGAGCAGTTCTTC. This codes for CASSYPRDRYNEQFF.

This clonotype was counted at least ten times. The chain links TRBV24-1 to TRBJ2-1; perhaps D is TRBD1 or TRBD2 (6 bases each). V was trimmed by 3 bases and J by 12 bases, leaving 17 bases between them. The CDR3 has 14 amino acids. Germline V CDR1 and CDR2: KGHDR, SFDVKD. DNA for the CDR3: TGTGCCACCAGTGATCCGACGGGGGCGAAGGGGCAGTTCTTC. As protein: CATSDPTGAKGQFF.

Regarding this clonotype: Germline and junction disagree at one end, which may indicate a read error. The rearrangement uses TRBV5-1 and TRBJ2-2; D might be TRBD1 (7 bases). The CDR3 is made up of 13 amino acids. The germline CDR1 and CDR2 sequences are SGHRS and YFSETQ. The CDR3 loop reads CASAGGMDGELFF. In DNA form, the CDR3 reads TGTGCCAGTGCAGGGGGGATGGACGGGGAGCTGTTTTTT.

This sequence joins TRBV14 and TRBJ2-4; possibly TRBD2 for D (6 bases). Germline loops: CDR1 SGHDN, CDR2 FVKESK. The germline V and J ends were trimmed by 5 bases and 7 bases, with 24 bases remaining between them. The CDR3 is 17 amino acids. CDR3 in DNA: TGTGCCAGCAGCGGAGGAGGGATCCTTTCGGAAAGGAACATTCAGTACTTC. Encoded protein: CASSGGGILSERNIQYF.

J is TRBJ2-7 and V is TRBV7-3; TRBD2 aligns across 10 bases. The CDR3 loop spans 15 amino acids. J lost 2 bases, V lost 5 bases, and 6 bases had no gene match. CDR1 and CDR2 (germline): SGHTA, FQGTGA. As DNA, the CDR3 is TGTGCCAGCAGCGTTGAACTAGCGGGACCCTACGAGCAGTACTTC. This gives the protein CASSVELAGPYEQYF.

This clonotype appeared many times. The rearrangement links TRBV11-2 to TRBJ2-1; 13 nucleotides line up with TRBD2. Germline V CDR1 and CDR2: SGHAT, FQNNGV. The V gene end was trimmed by 6 bases and the J gene end by 5 bases; junction bases not matched to a gene: 13. The CDR3 is made up of 18 amino acids. CDR3 sequence: CASSEGTSGMGLDNEQFF. The CDR3, as DNA: TGTGCCAGCAGTGAAGGGACTAGCGGGATGGGACTCGACAATGAGCAGTTCTTC.

This chain links TRBV5-5 with TRBJ2-1, with D uncertain. The CDR3 length is 14 residues. The ends were cut back, 0 bases at V and 6 bases at J, with 10 bases in the middle. Germline V gene sequence: CDR1 SGHKS, CDR2 YYEKEE (reference sequence). CDR3: CASSLAQAFNEQFF. CDR3 DNA: TGTGCCAGCAGCTTGGCCCAGGCTTTCAATGAGCAGTTCTTC. Filled out from reference TRBV5-5 and TRBJ2-1, the complete variable domain reads DAGVTQSPTHLIKTRGQQVTLRCSPISGHKSVSWYQQVLGQGPQFIFQYYEKEERGRGNFPDRFSARQFPNYSSELNVNALLLGDSALYLCASSLAQAFNEQFFGPGTRLTVL.

Many counts were recorded for this clonotype. The V gene is TRBV12-3 or TRBV12-4, the J gene TRBJ1-1; a weak D match, TRBD1 (6 bases). CDR3 length equals 14 residues. The germline V and J ends were trimmed by 5 bases and 3 bases, with 13 bases remaining between them. The CDR3 region is CASSPQGRDTEAFF. CDR3 coding DNA: TGTGCCAGCAGTCCACAGGGAAGGGACACTGAAGCTTTCTTT.

In this sample, this clonotype turned up many times. This chain uses TRBV5-5 with TRBJ2-1, with 14 nucleotides matching TRBD2. Trimming cost V 5 bases and J 6 bases; bases outside gene matches: 4. CDR1 is SGHKS and CDR2 is YYEKEE in the germline V gene (reference sequence). The CDR3 contains 15 residues. CDR3 region: CASRPTSGRANEQFF. CDR3 nucleotide sequence: TGTGCCAGCAGGCCGACTAGCGGGAGGGCCAATGAGCAGTTCTTC.

This clonotype appeared many times. The rearrangement uses TRBV14 and TRBJ1-2; 8 nucleotides line up with TRBD1. Germline V gene data show CDR1 as SGHDN and CDR2 as FVKESK. The V gene end was trimmed by 4 bases and the J gene end by 6 bases; junction bases not matched to a gene: 7. This CDR3 is 14 amino acids long. The CDR3 nucleotides are TGTGCCAGCAGCCCCCTGACAGGGGAGCATGGCTACACCTTC. Translating gives CASSPLTGEHGYTF.

The genes are TRBV28 and TRBJ1-1; perhaps TRBD1 as D (5 bases). V lost 4 bases, J lost 2 bases, and 14 bases lay in between. The CDR3 is made up of 15 amino acids. The V gene's germline CDR1 is MDHEN and CDR2 SYDVKM. CDR3 sequence reads: CASSSFGTANTEAFF. The CDR3 region has the DNA TGTGCCAGCAGTTCGTTCGGGACCGCAAACACTGAAGCTTTCTTT. The full variable domain, in which reference TRBV28 and TRBJ1-1 provide the parts outside the CDR3, is DVKVTQSSRYLVKRTGEKVFLECVQDMDHENMFWYRQDPGLGLRLIYFSYDVKMKEKGDIPEGYSVSREKKERFSLILESASTNQTSMYLCASSSFGTANTEAFFGQGTRLTVV.

The chain employs TRBV3-1 and TRBJ2-2, with D unresolved. Trimming took off 1 base at V and 11 bases at J, with 11 bases between the two ends. The CDR3 extends over 13 amino acids. Germline V CDR1 and CDR2: LGHDT, YNNKEL (reference sequence). CDR3 nucleotides: TGTGCCAGCAGCCAAGTATTTGGCGGAGAGCTGTTTTTT. Translating it yields CASSQVFGGELFF.

A few counts support this clonotype. The rearrangement joins TRBV7-2 to TRBJ2-1, with a tentative D call TRBD2 (5 bases). The CDR3 runs 17 residues. CDR1 SGHTA and CDR2 FQGNSA come from the germline V gene. Trimming pared 3 bases from V and 3 bases from J, leaving 18 bases between. CDR3 DNA sequence: TGTGCCAGCAGCTTTATCGACTGGCGGGCGATCTACAATGAGCAGTTCTTC. Translation: CASSFIDWRAIYNEQFF.

This clonotype has only a few counts. The chain links TRBV2 to TRBJ2-5, with 7 nucleotides matching TRBD1. Germline loops: CDR1 SNHLY, CDR2 FYNNEI. J lost 5 bases, V lost 6 bases, and 3 bases had no gene match. The CDR3 has 12 residues. Here the CDR3 reads CASRTGAETQYF. The CDR3, as DNA: TGTGCCAGCAGAACAGGGGCTGAGACCCAGTACTTC. Together with reference TRBV2 and TRBJ2-5, the CDR3 gives the full variable domain: EPEVTQTPSHQVTQMGQEVILRCVPISNHLYFYWYRQILGQKVEFLVSFYNNEISEKSEIFDDQFSVERPDGSNFTLKIRSTKLEDSAMYFCASRTGAETQYFGPGTRLLVL.

The table lists this clonotype with many counts. The chain carries TRBV6-2 or TRBV6-3 and TRBJ1-1; TRBD1 is a possible D gene (6 bases). The CDR3 sequence is 14 residues long. Looked up from germline, CDR1 is MNHEY and CDR2 is SVGEGT. The V gene lost 6 bases and the J gene lost 1 base, with 12 bases spanning the gap. In nucleotides, the CDR3 is TGTGCCAGCAGAAGGACAGACTGGAACACTGAAGCTTTCTTT. This sequence encodes CASRRTDWNTEAFF.

At least ten counts were recorded for this clonotype. The chain joins TRBV20-1 to TRBJ2-7; D tentatively fits TRBD1 or TRBD2 (5 bases each). Germline CDR1 and CDR2: DFQATT and SNEGSKA (reference sequence). Trimming shortened V by 3 bases and J by 2 bases, and 11 bases separated the two germline ends. There are 13 residues in the CDR3. The CDR3 is CSASGAITYEQYF. CDR3 sequence (DNA): TGCAGTGCTAGCGGGGCCATTACCTACGAGCAGTACTTC.

This clonotype was observed a handful of times. This chain links TRBV10-3 with TRBJ2-3, with TRBD2 as a possible D gene (6 bases). The CDR3 runs to 15 residues. V was pared by 6 bases and J by 0 bases, with 13 bases between. Germline V gene sequence: CDR1 ENHRY, CDR2 SYGVKD. The CDR3 bases are TGTGCCATCAGGACGGGACTGTCTAGCACAGATACGCAGTATTTT. It codes for CAIRTGLSSTDTQYF.